A selection of T cell receptor beta chains follows, all from one sample in a study of blood T cell repertoires in COVID-19. Data came from immunoSEQ multiplex PCR; TCRdb stores just in-frame clones and leaves some out. The sample records roughly 110,000 clones, 80% to 95% being singletons. Sequencing used peripheral blood. These TCRs come from a woman aged 25 to 45 with acute or convalescent COVID-19. The CDR3 runs from the conserved cysteine through the conserved F or W. The D gene is left open where the match is weak. The size field is filled for only some rows; it gives once, few, many or a size class.

abundance	j_gene	d_gene	v_gene	CDR3aa	CDR3nt
NA	TRBJ1-1	NA	TRBV6-1	CASSALGGSHTEAFF	TGTGCCAGCAGTGCCCTCGGAGGGAGTCACACTGAAGCTTTCTTT
NA	TRBJ2-1	TRBD2	TRBV27	CASSTGLAGKNEQFF	TGTGCCAGCAGTACGGGACTAGCGGGAAAAAATGAGCAGTTCTTC
NA	TRBJ1-5	TRBD1	TRBV6-6	CASRLGQGSNQPQHF	TGTGCCAGCAGGCTCGGACAGGGGAGCAATCAGCCCCAGCATTTT
NA	TRBJ2-1	NA	TRBV5-1	CASSSTSLYEQFF	TGCGCCAGCAGCTCGACTAGTCTGTATGAGCAGTTCTTC
once	TRBJ2-3	NA	TRBV6-5	CASSVQRRTDTQYF	TGTGCCAGCAGCGTCCAGCGCCGCACAGATACGCAGTATTTT
NA	TRBJ1-5	NA	TRBV9	CASSVGDSMFQPQHF	TGTGCCAGCAGCGTCGGCGACTCAATGTTCCAGCCCCAGCATTTT
NA	TRBJ1-1	TRBD1	TRBV10-3	CAISRGQGQSNTEAFF	TGTGCCATCAGCCGAGGACAGGGTCAGTCGAACACTGAAGCTTTCTTT
NA	TRBJ2-7	TRBD2	TRBV20-1	CSASSTSGYEQYF	TGCAGTGCTAGTTCTACTAGCGGTTACGAGCAGTACTTC
NA	TRBJ2-5	TRBD1	TRBV18	CASSSNPPGTGEETQYF	TGTGCCAGCTCTAGTAATCCTCCCGGGACAGGTGAAGAGACCCAGTACTTC
NA	TRBJ2-1	TRBD1	TRBV4-1	CASRRLAWDRGNEQFF	TGCGCCAGCAGGCGTTTGGCATGGGACAGGGGTAATGAGCAGTTCTTC
NA	TRBJ1-2	TRBD1	TRBV7-8	CASSPQGFGYTF	TGTGCCAGCAGCCCACAGGGGTTTGGCTACACCTTC
NA	TRBJ2-3	NA	TRBV7-9	CASSLAGRLNTQYF	TGTGCCAGCAGCTTAGCAGGGAGACTGAATACGCAGTATTTT
once	TRBJ1-5	TRBD1	TRBV19	CATQSGTGGRSNQPQHF	TGTGCCACGCAAAGTGGGACAGGGGGCCGGAGCAATCAGCCCCAGCATTTT
NA	TRBJ1-3	NA	TRBV15	CATNMRDTSSGNTIYF	TGTGCCACCAACATGAGGGACACGAGCTCTGGAAACACCATATATTTT
NA	TRBJ1-2	NA	TRBV9	CASSVGGGTSDGYTF	TGTGCCAGCAGCGTAGGGGGAGGCACTTCAGATGGCTACACCTTC
NA	TRBJ2-7	TRBD2	TRBV5-1	CASSFLAGGSPYEQYF	TGCGCCAGCAGCTTCTTGGCGGGAGGGTCCCCCTACGAGCAGTACTTC
NA	TRBJ2-1	TRBD2	TRBV10-3	CAISQGLAGDNEQFF	TGTGCCATCAGCCAGGGACTAGCGGGAGATAATGAGCAGTTCTTC
NA	TRBJ2-7	TRBD2	TRBV5-5	CASSGLLAGDSTTF	TGTGCCAGCAGCGGGTTACTAGCGGGAGACTCCACAACCTTC
few	TRBJ2-7	NA	TRBV18	CASSPPGSPYEQYF	TGTGCCAGCTCACCACCGGGCAGCCCCTACGAGCAGTACTTC
once	TRBJ1-1	NA	TRBV14	CASSHVRIGTEAFF	TGTGCCAGCAGCCATGTCAGAATTGGTACTGAAGCTTTCTTT
NA	TRBJ2-7	NA	TRBV24-1	CTTSDDYYEQYF	TGTACCACCAGTGATGACTACTACGAGCAGTACTTC
NA	TRBJ2-1	TRBD2	TRBV6-1	CASSEEAGGHNEQFF	TGTGCCAGCAGTGAAGAGGCGGGGGGGCACAATGAGCAGTTCTTC
few	TRBJ2-3	TRBD2	TRBV24-1	CATSETGLVGTDTQYF	TGTGCCACCAGTGAGACGGGACTAGTAGGCACAGATACGCAGTATTTT
once	TRBJ2-2	TRBD2	TRBV9	CASSELASGAGELFF	TGTGCCAGCAGTGAACTAGCGTCGGGGGCCGGGGAGCTGTTTTTT
NA	TRBJ1-2	NA	TRBV14	CASSQVIGGADGYTF	TGTGCCAGCAGCCAAGTCATCGGGGGGGCGGATGGCTACACCTTC
once	TRBJ2-6	NA	TRBV19	CASSIRSSGANVLTF	TGTGCCAGTAGTATAAGGAGCTCTGGGGCCAACGTCCTGACTTTC
once	TRBJ1-1	NA	TRBV12-3/TRBV12-4	CASSLTEGTEAFF	TGTGCCAGCAGTTTGACCGAGGGCACTGAAGCTTTCTTT
NA	TRBJ1-5	NA	TRBV24-1	CATSVAGLREPQHF	TGTGCCACCAGTGTAGCGGGGTTAAGGGAGCCCCAGCATTTT
NA	TRBJ1-1	NA	TRBV30	CAWSGSRGTEAFF	TGTGCCTGGAGTGGGTCCAGGGGAACTGAAGCTTTCTTT
NA	TRBJ2-7	TRBD1	TRBV6-1	CASSEPPGQNYEQYF	TGTGCCAGCAGTGAACCGCCGGGACAGAACTACGAGCAGTACTTC
once	TRBJ1-5	NA	TRBV7-2	CASSLGQRDQPQHF	TGTGCCAGCAGCTTAGGACAGAGAGATCAGCCCCAGCATTTT